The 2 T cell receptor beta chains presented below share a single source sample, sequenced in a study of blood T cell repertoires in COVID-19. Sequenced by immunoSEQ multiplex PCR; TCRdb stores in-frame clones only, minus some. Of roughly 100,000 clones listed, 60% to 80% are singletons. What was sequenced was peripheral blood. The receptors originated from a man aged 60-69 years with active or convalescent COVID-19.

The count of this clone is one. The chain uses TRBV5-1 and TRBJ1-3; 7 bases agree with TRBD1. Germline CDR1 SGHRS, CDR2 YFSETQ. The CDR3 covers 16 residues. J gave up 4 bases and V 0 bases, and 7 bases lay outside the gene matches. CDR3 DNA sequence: TGCGCCAGCAGCTTGGCCAGGGGGAAAGCCGGAAACACCATATATTTT. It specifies CASSLARGKAGNTIYF.

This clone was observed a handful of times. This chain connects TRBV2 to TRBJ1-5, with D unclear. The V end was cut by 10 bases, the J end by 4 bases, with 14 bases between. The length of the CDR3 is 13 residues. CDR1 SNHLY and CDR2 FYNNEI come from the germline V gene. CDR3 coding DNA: TGTGCCATAGGCAGAGGTTCGAATCAGCCCCAGCATTTT. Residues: CAIGRGSNQPQHF.